These T cell receptor beta chains were read from a single sample in a study of blood T cell repertoires in COVID-19. Libraries were prepared by immunoSEQ multiplex PCR; TCRdb keeps only in-frame clonotypes and omits some of them. The data show 300,000 to 400,000 clones, approximately 83% seen once. The sequenced material came from PBMCs or T cells enriched from blood (not recorded which). Receptor source: a woman in her forties with acute COVID-19. Each CDR3 is given with its conserved first and last residue. The order of the fields is D gene, V gene, J gene, clone size, CDR3 DNA, CDR3 protein. D genes are given only for firm matches. Where a row states a size, it is once, few, many or the class of an expanded clone; other rows omit it.

d_gene: NA; v_gene: TRBV6-5; j_gene: TRBJ1-5; abundance: NA; CDR3nt: TGTGCCAGCAGTTGGACTGGGGGGAATCAGCCCCAGCATTTT; CDR3aa: CASSWTGGNQPQHF
d_gene: TRBD1; v_gene: TRBV2; j_gene: TRBJ1-3; abundance: NA; CDR3nt: TGTGCCAGCAGAGGACAGGGGGCGAAGATTGACACCATATATTTT; CDR3aa: CASRGQGAKIDTIYF
d_gene: NA; v_gene: TRBV5-8; j_gene: TRBJ1-2; abundance: NA; CDR3nt: TGTGCCAGCAGCCCCCTCAACCGACAGCCGGGTGGCTACACCTTC; CDR3aa: CASSPLNRQPGGYTF
d_gene: TRBD1; v_gene: TRBV14; j_gene: TRBJ1-2; abundance: few; CDR3nt: TGTGCCAGCAGCCAGACCGGGACAGGGGGTATGGATGGCTACACCTTC; CDR3aa: CASSQTGTGGMDGYTF
d_gene: NA; v_gene: TRBV2; j_gene: TRBJ1-4; abundance: few; CDR3nt: TGTGCCAGCAGTGATGAACAAACTAAGACTAATGAAAAACTGTTTTTT; CDR3aa: CASSDEQTKTNEKLFF
d_gene: NA; v_gene: TRBV4-3; j_gene: TRBJ2-1; abundance: NA; CDR3nt: TGCGCCAGCAGCCCTACTAGTGCGGGGTACAATGAGCAGTTCTTC; CDR3aa: CASSPTSAGYNEQFF
d_gene: TRBD1; v_gene: TRBV7-9; j_gene: TRBJ2-7; abundance: NA; CDR3nt: TGTGCCAGCAGCACATTACAGGGGACGAGTAGCGAGCAGTACTTC; CDR3aa: CASSTLQGTSSEQYF
d_gene: TRBD2; v_gene: TRBV3-1/TRBV3-2; j_gene: TRBJ2-1; abundance: NA; CDR3nt: TGTGCCAGCAGCCAAGTTCGGGGACTAGCGGGAGCTGAGCAGTTCTTC; CDR3aa: CASSQVRGLAGAEQFF
d_gene: TRBD1; v_gene: TRBV5-6; j_gene: TRBJ2-3; abundance: NA; CDR3nt: TGTGCCAGCAGCGCGCGACAGGGATTCGCAGATACGCAGTATTTT; CDR3aa: CASSARQGFADTQYF
d_gene: NA; v_gene: TRBV9; j_gene: TRBJ2-1; abundance: few; CDR3nt: TGTGCCAGCAGCGTAGGCCCCGGGAGCTCCTACAATGAGCAGTTCTTC; CDR3aa: CASSVGPGSSYNEQFF
d_gene: TRBD2; v_gene: TRBV7-3; j_gene: TRBJ2-1; abundance: NA; CDR3nt: TGTGCCAGCAGCTTGGGACTAGATGAGAATGAGCAGTTCTTC; CDR3aa: CASSLGLDENEQFF
d_gene: NA; v_gene: TRBV7-9; j_gene: TRBJ2-2; abundance: NA; CDR3nt: TGTGCCAGCAGCCCGCAGGGGCGAGACACCGGGGAGCTGTTTTTT; CDR3aa: CASSPQGRDTGELFF
d_gene: NA; v_gene: TRBV7-3; j_gene: TRBJ1-1; abundance: NA; CDR3nt: TGTGCCAGCAGTCCCACCGGGACTCCGAACACTGAAGCTTTCTTT; CDR3aa: CASSPTGTPNTEAFF
d_gene: NA; v_gene: TRBV5-5; j_gene: TRBJ1-1; abundance: NA; CDR3nt: TGTGCCAGCAGCTTGGCAGAGCAGACAAAAGCTTTCTTT; CDR3aa: CASSLAEQTKAFF
d_gene: NA; v_gene: TRBV4-2; j_gene: TRBJ1-4; abundance: NA; CDR3nt: TGTGCCAGCAGCCAAGAGGGAACAGGGCGGACTAATGAAAAACTGTTTTTT; CDR3aa: CASSQEGTGRTNEKLFF
d_gene: TRBD2; v_gene: TRBV3-1/TRBV3-2; j_gene: TRBJ2-3; abundance: NA; CDR3nt: TGTGCCAGCAGCCATCCGGGCCTAGCGGTCACAGATACGCAGTATTTT; CDR3aa: CASSHPGLAVTDTQYF
d_gene: NA; v_gene: TRBV5-6; j_gene: TRBJ2-6; abundance: NA; CDR3nt: TGTGCCAGCAGCTTACCTCTTGAGACAGGGGCCAACGTCCTGACTTTC; CDR3aa: CASSLPLETGANVLTF
d_gene: NA; v_gene: TRBV5-1; j_gene: TRBJ2-7; abundance: NA; CDR3nt: TGCGCCAGCAGCTCCCAGGGAAACTACGAGCAGTACTTC; CDR3aa: CASSSQGNYEQYF
d_gene: TRBD1; v_gene: TRBV6-5; j_gene: TRBJ1-4; abundance: NA; CDR3nt: TGTGCCAGCAGCTCCGGGACAGTCGCTGAAAAACTGTTTTTT; CDR3aa: CASSSGTVAEKLFF
d_gene: NA; v_gene: TRBV19; j_gene: TRBJ1-6; abundance: NA; CDR3nt: TGTGCCAGTAGTAGACAGAATAATTCACCCCTCCACTTT; CDR3aa: CASSRQNNSPLHF
d_gene: NA; v_gene: TRBV7-9; j_gene: TRBJ2-1; abundance: NA; CDR3nt: TGTGCCAGCAGCGCCACGGATGAGCAGTTCTTC; CDR3aa: CASSATDEQFF
d_gene: NA; v_gene: TRBV19; j_gene: TRBJ2-4; abundance: few; CDR3nt: TGTGCCAGTAGTATCCCTGTAGCCAAAAACATTCAGTACTTC; CDR3aa: CASSIPVAKNIQYF
d_gene: TRBD2; v_gene: TRBV14; j_gene: TRBJ2-1; abundance: NA; CDR3nt: TGTGCCAGCAGCGCCGTAGCGGGACATTCCTACAATGAGCAGTTCTTC; CDR3aa: CASSAVAGHSYNEQFF
d_gene: NA; v_gene: TRBV5-4; j_gene: TRBJ1-6; abundance: NA; CDR3nt: TGTGCCAGCCGGCGGGGGGGGGAGGATAATTCACCCCTCCACTTT; CDR3aa: CASRRGGEDNSPLHF
d_gene: NA; v_gene: TRBV18; j_gene: TRBJ2-4; abundance: NA; CDR3nt: TGTGCCAGCTCACCCCAGGGACAAGCCAAAAACATTCAGTACTTC; CDR3aa: CASSPQGQAKNIQYF
d_gene: TRBD2; v_gene: TRBV29-1; j_gene: TRBJ2-7; abundance: NA; CDR3nt: TGCAGCGTCGGTACTAAGCGGGGTAACGAGCAGTACTTC; CDR3aa: CSVGTKRGNEQYF
d_gene: NA; v_gene: TRBV3-1/TRBV3-2; j_gene: TRBJ1-4; abundance: NA; CDR3nt: TGTGCCAGCAGCCAAGTCTCTAAGGGGGTCCCAAAACTGTTTTTT; CDR3aa: CASSQVSKGVPKLFF
d_gene: NA; v_gene: TRBV9; j_gene: TRBJ1-4; abundance: NA; CDR3nt: TGTGCCAGCAGCGTAGATGGAGGTGGGGTTAATGAAAAACTGTTTTTT; CDR3aa: CASSVDGGGVNEKLFF
d_gene: NA; v_gene: TRBV5-4; j_gene: TRBJ2-7; abundance: NA; CDR3nt: TGTGCCAGCAGCTTGGACAGGCTGAGGGAGCAGTACTTC; CDR3aa: CASSLDRLREQYF
d_gene: NA; v_gene: TRBV11-2; j_gene: TRBJ2-1; abundance: NA; CDR3nt: TGTGCCAGCAGCTATGACGGGGGTACCTACAATGAGCAGTTCTTC; CDR3aa: CASSYDGGTYNEQFF
d_gene: NA; v_gene: TRBV5-4; j_gene: TRBJ2-7; abundance: NA; CDR3nt: TGTGCCAGCAGGGTCGGGGGCTCCTACGAGCAGTACTTC; CDR3aa: CASRVGGSYEQYF
d_gene: NA; v_gene: TRBV7-9; j_gene: TRBJ2-1; abundance: NA; CDR3nt: TGTGCCAGCAGGATCGGGACAAATACCTACAATGAGCAGTTCTTC; CDR3aa: CASRIGTNTYNEQFF
d_gene: NA; v_gene: TRBV10-3; j_gene: TRBJ2-2; abundance: many; CDR3nt: TGTGCCATCGATGCGAGCGCCGCCAGGGGAACCGGGGAGCTGTTTTTT; CDR3aa: CAIDASAARGTGELFF
d_gene: TRBD1; v_gene: TRBV7-6; j_gene: TRBJ1-1; abundance: NA; CDR3nt: TGTGCCAGCAGCCTAAAACAGGGGGGCACCTATGAAGCTTTCTTT; CDR3aa: CASSLKQGGTYEAFF
d_gene: TRBD2; v_gene: TRBV7-2; j_gene: TRBJ2-7; abundance: NA; CDR3nt: TGTGCCAGCAGCAGTACTAGCGGAGGCACCTACGAGCAGTACTTC; CDR3aa: CASSSTSGGTYEQYF
d_gene: NA; v_gene: TRBV2; j_gene: TRBJ2-7; abundance: NA; CDR3nt: TGTGCCAGCAGTGAAGTTACGGTGGGAGAGTCTAGTCACGAGCAGTACTTC; CDR3aa: CASSEVTVGESSHEQYF
d_gene: NA; v_gene: TRBV9; j_gene: TRBJ1-6; abundance: NA; CDR3nt: TGTGCCAGCAGCGTCGAGGGCGTGCCCCTCCACTTT; CDR3aa: CASSVEGVPLHF
d_gene: TRBD2; v_gene: TRBV28; j_gene: TRBJ2-1; abundance: once; CDR3nt: TGTGCCAGCAGTTCCCTTAGCGGGGGGTTTTACAATGAGCAGTTCTTC; CDR3aa: CASSSLSGGFYNEQFF
d_gene: NA; v_gene: TRBV7-3; j_gene: TRBJ2-2; abundance: NA; CDR3nt: TGTGCCAGCAGCCCACGACTAGGGACGAACACCGGGGAGCTGTTTTTT; CDR3aa: CASSPRLGTNTGELFF
d_gene: NA; v_gene: TRBV29-1; j_gene: TRBJ1-2; abundance: once; CDR3nt: TGCAGCGTTGAGGAGCTAGGGGGATATGGCTACACCTTC; CDR3aa: CSVEELGGYGYTF
d_gene: NA; v_gene: TRBV7-8; j_gene: TRBJ2-7; abundance: many; CDR3nt: TGTGCCAGCAGCTTACTATTCTCGGCAGGTTGGCTCGAGCAGTACTTC; CDR3aa: CASSLLFSAGWLEQYF